Presented here are 27 T cell receptor beta chains from one specimen sequenced in a study of blood T cell repertoires in COVID-19 (dated by TCRdb to the early 2020s). Libraries were constructed by the immunoSEQ multiplex PCR assay. Sourced from immuneACCESS, this table was stored by TCRdb with only in-frame sequences that have V and J called. A share of the clones is absent; for the studies checked, an unresolved V gene accounts for under half, and the remainder has no known explanation. A total of over 35,000 clones appear in this sample, just under 90% of them only once. The top ten clones comprise roughly 4.2% of the sample. Material: peripheral blood. Every receptor here comes from a man aged 40-49 years with COVID-19, enrolled during active disease.

The chain couples TRBV5-5 to TRBJ1-1, with D perhaps TRBD1 (5 bases). CDR1 SGHKS and CDR2 YYEKEE come from the germline V gene (reference sequence). Trimming cost V 4 bases and J 1 base, with 20 bases left between them. The length of the CDR3 is 17 residues. This CDR3 is CASSGSGNRSSNTEAFF. CDR3 coding DNA: TGTGCCAGCAGCGGCTCAGGGAATCGGAGTTCGAACACTGAAGCTTTCTTT.

This clone is a singleton in its sample. The chain recombines TRBV5-6 with TRBJ1-5; D possibly corresponds to TRBD1 (6 bases). Trimming removed 4 bases from V and 7 bases from J, with 21 bases in between. The V gene's germline CDR1 is SGHDT and CDR2 YYEEEE. CDR3 length: 16 residues. The CDR3 nucleotides read TGTGCCAGCAGCCCAGGAGGGGGGAGGGCCGGGCAGCCCCAGCATTTT. Translation: CASSPGGGRAGQPQHF.

This sequence joins TRBV29-1 and TRBJ2-5; 9 nucleotides match TRBD1. The CDR3 covers 13 residues. Germline V lookup: CDR1 SQVTM, CDR2 ANQGSEA. Trimming cost V 3 bases and J 1 base; bases outside gene matches: 0. The DNA for the CDR3 is TGCAGCGTTGAGGACAGGGGCCAAGAGACCCAGTACTTC. Translating gives CSVEDRGQETQYF.

By share of the sample, this clone is hyperexpanded. The rearrangement joins TRBV27 to TRBJ2-7, with TRBD1 matching 9 bases. CDR3 size: 15 residues. V shed 2 bases and J 4 bases; nucleotides not matched to a gene: 6. Germline CDR1 and CDR2: MNHEY and SMNVEV (reference sequence). DNA for the CDR3: TGTGCCAGCAGTTTAAGGGGACAGGGCGCATACGAGCAGTACTTC. Amino acids: CASSLRGQGAYEQYF.

The chain employs TRBV6-5 and TRBJ2-7, with D possibly matching TRBD2 (6 bases). Germline values: CDR1 MNHEY, CDR2 SVGAGI. The V end was cut by 6 bases, the J end by 2 bases, with 8 bases between. This CDR3 has 12 residues. The CDR3 nucleotides are TGTGCCAGCAGGGAGGGAACCTACGAGCAGTACTTC. Its protein is CASREGTYEQYF.

The V call is TRBV9, the J call TRBJ1-3; D remains unclear. This CDR3 is built from 13 residues. Germline V gene sequence: CDR1 SGDLS, CDR2 YYNGEE. The V gene lost 2 bases and the J gene lost 0 bases, with 3 bases spanning the gap. The CDR3 loop reads CASSVNSGNTIYF. DNA for the CDR3: TGTGCCAGCAGCGTTAACTCTGGAAACACCATATATTTT.

CDR3 sequence: CASSTDRGGDNEKLFF. DNA for the CDR3: TGTGCCAGCAGCACCGACAGGGGAGGGGATAATGAAAAACTGTTTTTT. The rearrangement joins TRBV3-1 (or the pseudogene TRBV3-2) to TRBJ1-4, with TRBD1 matching over 8 bases. The CDR3 contains 16 residues. The V segment lost 5 bases and the J segment 4 bases; nucleotides outside the gene matches: 9. Per germline, CDR1 LGHDT and CDR2 YNNKEL (reference sequence).

The J gene is TRBJ2-5, the V gene TRBV4-1, with TRBD1 identical over 7 bases. This CDR3 contains 19 residues. V shed 1 base, J shed 2 bases, and the junction held 16 bases outside the gene matches. Germline CDR1 and CDR2: MGHRA and YSYEKL. The CDR3 DNA reads as TGCGCCAGCAGCCAAGGACTTGGGACAGTTCAGGGTAGGCAAGAGACCCAGTACTTC. It encodes CASSQGLGTVQGRQETQYF.

The chain combines TRBV7-2 with TRBJ2-1, with D possibly matching TRBD2 (6 bases). Looked up from germline, CDR1 is SGHTA and CDR2 is FQGNSA. Between the trimmed V and J ends, which lost 4 bases and 5 bases, there was a span of 15 bases. The CDR3 extends over 15 amino acids. CDR3 residues: CASSYRLEPDNEQFF. Here the CDR3 DNA reads TGTGCCAGCAGCTACCGACTAGAACCCGACAATGAGCAGTTCTTC.

The chain combines TRBV9 with TRBJ1-2; 8 bases map to TRBD1. The CDR3 is 15 residues long. Germline V gene sequence: CDR1 SGDLS, CDR2 YYNGEE. Losses at the gene ends were 2 bases for V and 2 bases for J; bases not matched to a gene: 5. CDR3 residues: CASSVSSGGNYGYTF. DNA for the CDR3: TGTGCCAGCAGCGTGTCTTCAGGGGGCAACTATGGCTACACCTTC.

In nucleotides, the CDR3 is TGTGCCAGCAGTTTATCATCCGGACTAGCGGGAAATTACGAGCAGTACTTC. This encodes CASSLSSGLAGNYEQYF. The genes are TRBV27 and TRBJ2-7; TRBD2 agrees at 12 bases. The CDR3 length is 17 residues. The ends lost 0 bases at V and 4 bases at J; junction bases unmatched: 7. The germline gives CDR1 MNHEY, CDR2 SMNVEV (reference sequence).

This clone showed up just a few times. This chain connects TRBV5-6 to TRBJ1-4, with TRBD1 matching over 9 bases. The CDR3 totals 15 residues. The germline gives CDR1 SGHDT, CDR2 YYEEEE. V lost 4 bases to trimming and J lost 8 bases; unmatched junction nucleotides: 9. The DNA of the CDR3 is TGTGCCAGCAGCGGTGGGACAGGGCTTGGGGAAAAACTGTTTTTT. It codes for CASSGGTGLGEKLFF.

The V and J genes are TRBV4-1 and TRBJ1-6; possibly TRBD1 for D (6 bases). The germline CDR1 and CDR2 sequences are MGHRA and YSYEKL. The CDR3 extends over 14 amino acids. Trimming removed 2 bases from V and 9 bases from J, with 11 bases in between. The CDR3 region is CASSQSRGGSPLHF. The CDR3 DNA follows: TGCGCCAGCAGCCAATCCAGGGGTGGTTCACCCCTCCACTTT.

The chain uses TRBV12-3 or TRBV12-4 and TRBJ1-2, with TRBD1 as a possible D gene (6 bases). V lost 6 bases and J lost 8, with 13 bases in between. The CDR3 contains 12 residues. CDR3 sequence reads: CASRGGALGYTF. CDR3 nucleotides: TGTGCCAGCAGAGGGGGGGCTCTGGGCTACACCTTC.

The chain employs TRBV5-1 and TRBJ1-1; 8 bases fit TRBD1. CDR1 and CDR2 (germline): SGHRS, YFSETQ. With 4 bases clipped from V and 2 bases from J, the junction kept 4 bases outside the gene matches. The length of the CDR3 is 14 residues. The CDR3 DNA sequence: TGCGCCAGCAGCGGGACAGGAACTAACACTGAAGCTTTCTTT. Translated, it gives CASSGTGTNTEAFF.

The table lists this clone with a few counts. V and J are TRBV6-1 and TRBJ1-3; D is ambiguous. V was trimmed by 3 bases and J by 1 base, leaving 4 bases between them. In germline, CDR1 is MNHNS, CDR2 SASEGT. The CDR3 runs to 13 residues. As DNA, the CDR3 is TGTGCCAGCAGTGACATTTCTGGAAACACCATATATTTT. Encoded protein: CASSDISGNTIYF.

This clone was counted a single time. The chain has TRBV9 and TRBJ1-3; D might be TRBD1 (5 bases). Germline V lookup: CDR1 SGDLS, CDR2 YYNGEE. The CDR3 consists of 13 residues. With 4 bases removed from V and 4 bases from J, the gap between germline ends came to 9 bases. The CDR3 nucleotides read TGTGCCAGCAGCACCCCAGGGGGAAACACCATATATTTT. It specifies CASSTPGGNTIYF. The full variable domain, in which reference TRBV9 and TRBJ1-3 provide the parts outside the CDR3, is DSGVTQTPKHLITATGQRVTLRCSPRSGDLSVYWYQQSLDQGLQFLIQYYNGEERAKGNILERFSAQQFPDLHSELNLSSLELGDSALYFCASSTPGGNTIYFGEGSWLTVV.

The J gene is TRBJ1-2, the V gene TRBV19, with a tentative D call TRBD1 (6 bases). V was shortened by 10 bases and J by 2 bases, with 17 bases between the two germline ends. This CDR3 is built from 14 residues. Per germline, CDR1 LNHDA and CDR2 SQIVND (reference sequence). CDR3 region: CAKSWGGANYGYTF. CDR3 nucleotide sequence: TGTGCCAAATCCTGGGGGGGGGCGAACTATGGCTACACCTTC.

The chain links TRBV19 to TRBJ1-5; weak D call: TRBD1 (6 bases). This CDR3 comprises 16 residues. Germline V lookup: CDR1 LNHDA, CDR2 SQIVND (reference sequence). V was shortened by 0 bases and J by 4 bases, with 13 bases between the two germline ends. This chain's CDR3 is CASSIEAKGGNQPQHF. The CDR3 coding sequence is TGTGCCAGTAGTATAGAAGCAAAGGGGGGGAATCAGCCCCAGCATTTT.

There are a few counts of this clone. V is TRBV29-1 and J is TRBJ1-2; TRBD1 matches at 9 bases. Trimming removed 3 bases from V and 5 bases from J; junction bases left unmatched: 7. This CDR3 spans 14 amino acids. Germline V lookup: CDR1 SQVTM, CDR2 ANQGSEA. CDR3 protein: CSVDFRTGVYGYTF. As DNA, the CDR3 is TGCAGCGTTGATTTCCGGACAGGGGTTTATGGCTACACCTTC.

This rearrangement joins TRBV5-1 to TRBJ2-7, with TRBD1 as a possible D gene (7 bases). The CDR3 is made up of 15 amino acids. Germline V gene sequence: CDR1 SGHRS, CDR2 YFSETQ. V shed 6 bases and J shed 2 bases, with 18 bases lying between them. The CDR3 loop reads CASTPWAGTAYEQYF. DNA for the CDR3: TGCGCCAGCACCCCCTGGGCGGGGACAGCCTACGAGCAGTACTTC.

This sequence joins TRBV27 and TRBJ2-1; weak D call: TRBD2 (5 bases). The CDR3 loop spans 15 amino acids. The germline V gene encodes CDR1 MNHEY and CDR2 SMNVEV (reference sequence). V lost 3 bases, J lost 9 bases, and 18 bases lay in between. The CDR3: CASSFAGKGEFEQFF. CDR3 DNA sequence: TGTGCCAGCAGTTTCGCCGGGAAGGGCGAGTTTGAGCAGTTCTTC.

The chain joins TRBV4-1 to TRBJ1-1; D possibly corresponds to TRBD1 (6 bases). V lost 0 bases and J 5 bases, leaving 16 bases between the germline ends. The V gene's germline CDR1 is MGHRA and CDR2 YSYEKL. The CDR3 has 16 residues. Here the CDR3 DNA reads TGCGCCAGCAGCCAAGATGTCGGCAGGGGCGGAACTGAAGCTTTCTTT. Protein: CASSQDVGRGGTEAFF.

The chain is built from TRBV4-1 and TRBJ1-1; 10 bases are a match to TRBD1. In germline, CDR1 is MGHRA, CDR2 YSYEKL. CDR3 size: 18 residues. The V segment lost 3 bases and the J segment 1 base; nucleotides outside the gene matches: 11. The CDR3 loop is CASSHLRDRGVKNTEAFF. Written as DNA, the CDR3 is TGCGCCAGCAGCCACCTCCGGGACAGGGGTGTGAAGAACACTGAAGCTTTCTTT.

In DNA form, the CDR3 reads TGTGCCAGCAGCTTACCCGGGGGGACCGAGGGCCTCTTGGAGGACTACGAGCAGTACTTC. As protein: CASSLPGGTEGLLEDYEQYF. The chain combines TRBV21-1 with TRBJ2-7; the table's D call of TRBD2 was not tested on the DNA. TRBV21-1 is an annotated pseudogene. This CDR3 is built from 20 residues.

The chain couples TRBV19 to TRBJ2-7; a possible D gene is TRBD2 (6 bases). Trimming left V 1 base short and J 6 bases short, with 13 bases between. Germline lookup yields CDR1 LNHDA and CDR2 SQIVND (reference sequence). This CDR3 is 14 amino acids long. The CDR3 coding sequence is TGTGCCAGTAGTATAGCCGGGACTTCAGTCGAGCAGTACTTC. The encoded protein is CASSIAGTSVEQYF.

This clone was found a few times. The chain combines TRBV29-1 with TRBJ2-1, with 7 bases matching TRBD1. CDR1 is SQVTM and CDR2 is ANQGSEA in the germline V gene. V lost 5 bases and J lost 7; bases outside the gene matches: 8. The CDR3 sequence is 13 residues long. In DNA, the CDR3 is TGCAGCGTTTCCCGACAGGGAGCGAATGAGCAGTTCTTC. This sequence encodes CSVSRQGANEQFF.